The T cell receptor (beta chain) under discussion was sequenced for a study of CD4 T cell repertoires in COVID-19. Study background: Relabeled CFSE-low cells, IL-2-expanded for around nine days, met spikes from other coronaviruses. Study observations and caveats: Between about 6 and 28% of SARS-CoV-2 clonotypes also appeared in SARS-CoV and/or HKU1 spike cultures. Sharing of several most expanded SARS-CoV-2-reactive clonotypes across memory subsets suggested intraclonal diversification.

Method: immunoSEQ multiplex PCR; TCRdb's copy keeps in-frame clones and lacks some. The sample includes fewer than 25,000 clones, roughly 93% of them seen just once. Sequencing was done directly on freshly isolated, uncultured memory T cells. There are 18 residues in the CDR3. Germline CDR1 reads SGDLS; CDR2 reads YYNGEE. With V trimmed by 0 bases and J by 2 bases, 6 bases remained unmatched. About this clone: Antigen unknown.

The V call is TRBV9, the J call TRBJ2-3, with TRBD2 identical over 13 bases. The sequence came from a human donor who had COVID-19. The source material was circulating follicular helper CD4+ T cells (cTfh) from blood, sampled before the COVID-19 pandemic. CDR3 protein: CASSVETSGRHNTDTQYF. For the CDR3, the DNA is TGTGCCAGCAGCGTAGAGACTAGCGGGAGGCACAACACAGATACGCAGTATTTT.